A single sample is the source of the 20 T cell receptor beta chains below, sequenced in a study of T cells after yellow fever vaccination. In TCRdb, the 5' RACE reads were re-called with MiXCR into one record per CDR3 protein. Among around 340,000 distinct CDR3 sequences listed, 8% to 10% were seen once. The sequencing used PBMCs, collected on the day of the first yellow fever vaccination. Every receptor here comes from a man younger than 35 who received the YFV17D yellow fever vaccine.

This clonotype was observed a few times. The chain is built from TRBV9 and TRBJ2-5; TRBD2 matches 10 bases. The CDR3 contains 15 residues. Germline trimming cut 6 bases from V and 0 bases from J; bases unmatched to any gene: 5. CDR1 and CDR2 (germline): SGDLS, YYNGEE. The CDR3 loop is CASNIAGGYQETQYF. The CDR3 region has the DNA TGTGCCAGCAACATAGCGGGGGGCTACCAAGAGACCCAGTACTTC.

The sample holds many counts of this clonotype. The V call is TRBV7-9, the J call TRBJ1-4, with 9 bases identical to TRBD1. V gave up 5 bases and J gave up 8 bases; unmatched junction bases: 6. The CDR3 loop spans 14 amino acids. CDR1 and CDR2 (germline): SEHNR, FQNEAQ (reference sequence). The CDR3 bases are TGTGCCAGCAGCCCTACAGGGGGCGCCGAAAAACTGTTTTTT. As protein: CASSPTGGAEKLFF. The full variable domain, in which reference TRBV7-9 and TRBJ1-4 provide the parts outside the CDR3, is DTGVSQNPRHKITKRGQNVTFRCDPISEHNRLYWYRQTLGQGPEFLTYFQNEAQLEKSRLLSDRFSAERPKGSFSTLEIQRTEQGDSAMYLCASSPTGGAEKLFFGSGTQLSVL.

The V and J genes are TRBV18 and TRBJ2-1, with no clear D. Germline V gives CDR1 KGHSH, CDR2 LQKENI. The CDR3 totals 15 residues. The V end lost 2 bases, the J end lost 0 bases, and 8 bases lay between the germline ends. The CDR3 reads CASSPDPSSYNEQFF. The CDR3 DNA reads TGTGCCAGCTCACCAGACCCGAGCTCCTACAATGAGCAGTTCTTC.

This clonotype has just a few counts. This chain joins TRBV10-3 and TRBJ2-7; D unresolved. The germline CDR1 and CDR2 sequences are ENHRY and SYGVKD. The CDR3 has 13 residues. Trimming took off 10 bases at V and 7 bases at J, with 20 bases between the two ends. CDR3 DNA: TGTGCCACCCTCAATCTTGGAGCTACTGAGCAGTACTTC. It translates to CATLNLGATEQYF.

This clonotype has just a few counts. The V and J genes are TRBV20-1 and TRBJ1-2; TRBD1 aligns across 7 bases. This CDR3 comprises 15 residues. J lost 2 bases, V lost 0 bases, and 6 bases had no gene match. Per the germline V gene, CDR1 is DFQATT and CDR2 is SNEGSKA (reference sequence). In nucleotides, the CDR3 is TGCAGTGCTAGAGATTCGGCACAGGGGAACTATGGCTACACCTTC. Protein sequence: CSARDSAQGNYGYTF.

The chain carries TRBV6-6 and TRBJ2-7; 9 nucleotides agree with TRBD1. The CDR3 runs 12 residues. V was pared by 6 bases and J by 6 bases, with 3 bases of the junction left unmatched. Germline CDR1 MNHNY, CDR2 SVGAGI (reference sequence). The CDR3 protein is CASSQDRGEQYV. CDR3 bases: TGTGCCAGCAGCCAGGACAGGGGCGAGCAGTACGTC.

This clonotype was counted ten times or more. CDR3 in amino acids: CASSQEGWGQSSYEQYF. Here the CDR3 DNA reads TGTGCCAGCAGCCAAGAAGGTTGGGGGCAGAGCTCCTACGAGCAGTACTTC. V and J are TRBV4-2 and TRBJ2-7; TRBD1 might be the D (6 bases). The CDR3 covers 17 residues. The germline V and J ends were trimmed by 0 bases and 0 bases, with 15 bases remaining between them. Germline V CDR1 and CDR2: LGHNA, YNFKEQ.

The chain employs TRBV7-2 and TRBJ1-2; D is ambiguous. Germline values: CDR1 SGHTA, CDR2 FQGNSA. Trimming cost V 0 bases and J 7 bases, with 15 bases left between them. The CDR3 totals 15 residues. CDR3 loop: CASSLAERVLSGYTF. The DNA for the CDR3 is TGTGCCAGCAGCTTAGCGGAAAGGGTTTTAAGTGGCTACACCTTC.

This clonotype appeared a few times. The chain links TRBV5-5 to TRBJ1-2, with D perhaps matching TRBD1 (5 bases). This CDR3 contains 15 residues. Trimming pared 4 bases from V and 8 bases from J, leaving 21 bases between. Germline CDR1 and CDR2: SGHKS and YYEKEE (reference sequence). Here the CDR3 reads CASSHDAAGRRGYTF. CDR3 in DNA: TGTGCCAGCAGCCACGACGCGGCGGGGCGGAGAGGCTACACCTTC.

V usage is TRBV20-1 and J usage is TRBJ2-5; D may correspond to TRBD1 or TRBD2 (5 bases each). Trimming cost V 2 bases and J 4 bases, with 8 bases left between them. CDR3 length equals 12 residues. Germline V gene sequence: CDR1 DFQATT, CDR2 SNEGSKA (reference sequence). In DNA, the CDR3 is TGCAGTGCTAGACGTGGGGGAGAGACCCAGTACTTC. This gives the protein CSARRGGETQYF.

This clonotype was detected only a few times. V gene TRBV6-6 combines with J gene TRBJ2-3; D is perhaps TRBD2 (5 bases). CDR3 length: 13 residues. Germline V gene sequence: CDR1 MNHNY, CDR2 SVGAGI (reference sequence). V gave up 8 bases and J gave up 10 bases, with 19 bases separating them. In nucleotides, the CDR3 is TGTGCCAGCGGCATACGGGGATCAGCGGCGCAGTATTTT. This encodes CASGIRGSAAQYF.

This clonotype came up many times. The chain couples TRBV29-1 to TRBJ2-5; 8 positions match TRBD1. Germline loops: CDR1 SQVTM, CDR2 ANQGSEA. The CDR3 is 12 residues long. Losses at the gene ends were 7 bases for V and 4 bases for J; bases not matched to a gene: 5. The CDR3 here is CSGQGLGETQYF. The CDR3 region has the DNA TGCAGCGGACAGGGGTTGGGAGAGACCCAGTACTTC. Full variable domain (outside the CDR3, taken from reference TRBV29-1 and TRBJ2-5): SAVISQKPSRDICQRGTSLTIQCQVDSQVTMMFWYRQQPGQSLTLIATANQGSEATYESGFVIDKFPISRPNLTFSTLTVSNMSPEDSSIYLCSGQGLGETQYFGPGTRLLVL.

V usage is TRBV6-2 or TRBV6-3 and J usage is TRBJ1-2; D is uncertain. The CDR3 is 12 amino acids. Germline V lookup: CDR1 MNHEY, CDR2 SVGEGT. The V gene lost 6 bases and the J gene lost 4 bases, with 9 bases spanning the gap. Here the CDR3 DNA reads TGTGCCAGCAGCAACACCGCCTATGGCTACACCTTC. This gives the protein CASSNTAYGYTF.

This clonotype showed up just a few times. This sequence joins TRBV20-1 and TRBJ1-1, with TRBD1 matching over 7 bases. The CDR3 runs 14 residues. V was pared by 5 bases and J by 1 base, with 7 bases of the junction left unmatched. Germline CDR1 reads DFQATT; CDR2 reads SNEGSKA (reference sequence). CDR3 nucleotides: TGCAGTGCTTGCTTACAGGGGACGAACACTGAAGCTTTCTTT. It specifies CSACLQGTNTEAFF.

The V and J genes are TRBV7-2 and TRBJ2-4; 10 bases agree with TRBD1. The V segment lost 4 bases and the J segment 6 bases; nucleotides outside the gene matches: 9. The germline gives CDR1 SGHTA, CDR2 FQGNSA. This CDR3 is built from 16 residues. The CDR3: CASSSLPGQGINIQYF. CDR3 DNA sequence: TGTGCCAGCAGCTCATTACCGGGACAGGGGATAAACATTCAGTACTTC.

This clonotype was seen ten or more times. The chain carries TRBV29-1 and TRBJ2-7; D uncertain. Looked up from germline, CDR1 is SQVTM and CDR2 is ANQGSEA. The CDR3 spans 13 residues. V lost 2 bases, J lost 2 bases, and 10 bases lay in between. This CDR3 is CSVEPGTPYEQYF. In DNA, the CDR3 is TGCAGCGTTGAACCGGGTACCCCCTACGAGCAGTACTTC.

The V call is TRBV6-5, the J call TRBJ2-1; D might be TRBD1 or TRBD2, each matching 6 bases. Germline CDR1 reads MNHEY; CDR2 reads SVGAGI. The CDR3 has 15 residues. V lost 2 bases, J lost 6 bases, and 14 bases lay in between. CDR3 sequence reads: CASSYVSRGPNEQFF. As DNA, the CDR3 is TGTGCCAGCAGTTACGTTTCTCGGGGGCCCAATGAGCAGTTCTTC.

V usage is TRBV7-9 and J usage is TRBJ1-2; 8 positions agree with TRBD1. This CDR3 is built from 12 residues. Germline values: CDR1 SEHNR, CDR2 FQNEAQ (reference sequence). V shed 6 bases and J 8 bases; nucleotides not matched to a gene: 5. The CDR3 nucleotides read TGTGCCAGCAGGGACAGGGTTGAGGGCTACACCTTC. Amino acids: CASRDRVEGYTF. The variable domain in full, completed from reference TRBV7-9 and TRBJ1-2, reads DTGVSQNPRHKITKRGQNVTFRCDPISEHNRLYWYRQTLGQGPEFLTYFQNEAQLEKSRLLSDRFSAERPKGSFSTLEIQRTEQGDSAMYLCASRDRVEGYTFGSGTRLTVV.

This clonotype was found many times. This sequence joins TRBV12-3 or TRBV12-4 and TRBJ2-2; D might be TRBD2 (5 bases). The CDR3 extends over 12 amino acids. V lost 6 bases and J 5 bases, leaving 7 bases between the germline ends. CDR3 sequence: CASRLVTGELFF. The CDR3 region has the DNA TGTGCCAGCAGACTAGTGACCGGGGAGCTGTTTTTT.

This clonotype was counted between two and nine times. The rearrangement uses TRBV6-2 or TRBV6-3 and TRBJ2-2; TRBD1 or TRBD2 may be the D gene (5 bases each). CDR1 is MNHEY, CDR2 SVGEGT, per germline. This CDR3 has 18 residues. With 4 bases removed from V and 0 bases from J, the gap between germline ends came to 18 bases. CDR3 region: CASSSVIPGTANTGELFF. CDR3 DNA: TGTGCCAGCAGTTCCGTTATTCCCGGGACCGCGAACACCGGGGAGCTGTTTTTT.